This T cell receptor beta chain was obtained from a study of blood T cell repertoires in COVID-19. TCRdb's copy holds only in-frame clones and misses some; the assay was immunoSEQ multiplex PCR. The data contain around 160,000 clones, 85% of them seen just once; the ten biggest clones take up approximately 2.7%. The sequenced sample was peripheral blood. This receptor was obtained from a woman aged 40 to 50 with active or convalescent COVID-19.

The CDR3 reads CASRGGEQFF. CDR3 bases: TGTGCCAGCCGGGGGGGTGAGCAGTTCTTC. This rearrangement joins TRBV28 to TRBJ2-1; 8 bases agree with TRBD2. The CDR3 runs 10 residues. CDR1 is MDHEN, CDR2 SYDVKM, per germline. J lost 9 bases, V lost 8 bases, and 0 bases had no gene match.